The following is a TCR beta chain sequence with its context. Its matching antigen is unknown. The V gene end was trimmed by 5 bases and the J gene end by 4 bases; junction bases not matched to a gene: 15. Germline V gene lookup returns CDR1 MGHDK and CDR2 SYGVNS. The CDR3 covers 17 residues. The sample is drawn from a study of T-cell memory formation after mild COVID-19. Study-level points and caveats: Later expanders leaned CD4+, whereas day 15 to 85 contracting clones were balanced CD4/CD8.

TCRdb reprocessed the 5' RACE reads with MiXCR, giving one entry per CDR3 protein. The top ten clones hold 3.5% of a sample with 200,000 or so distinct CDR3 sequences, 9.5% to 10% of them seen once. This sequence was found in a man between 18 and 35 years old who had mild COVID-19 (a few samples of this study predate the infection). Cell type and time point are not known. The source material was PBMCs or a T cell subset sorted from them (not recorded which). The genes are TRBV25-1 and TRBJ2-5; TRBD1 aligns across 8 bases. CDR3 sequence (DNA): TGTGCCAGCAGTTTGACACTTGGACAGGGTGGTTCAGAGACCCAGTACTTC. This codes for CASSLTLGQGGSETQYF.